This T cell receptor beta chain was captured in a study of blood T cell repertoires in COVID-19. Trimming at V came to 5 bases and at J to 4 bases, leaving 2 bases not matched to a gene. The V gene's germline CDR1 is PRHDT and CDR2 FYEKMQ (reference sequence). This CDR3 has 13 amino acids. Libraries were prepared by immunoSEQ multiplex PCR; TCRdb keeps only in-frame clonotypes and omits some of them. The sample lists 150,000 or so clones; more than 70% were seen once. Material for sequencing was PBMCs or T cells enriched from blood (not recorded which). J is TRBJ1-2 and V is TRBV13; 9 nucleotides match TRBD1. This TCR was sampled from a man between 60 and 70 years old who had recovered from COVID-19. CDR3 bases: TGTGCCAGCAGCGCGGACAGGGGCTATGGCTACACCTTC. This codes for CASSADRGYGYTF.